Listed below are T cell receptor beta chains from one sample, sequenced in a study of preoperative IRX-2 immunotherapy in early breast cancer. This table comes from immunoSEQ multiplex PCR, and its TCRdb copy is limited to in-frame clones, with some not included. The repertoire holds approximately 98,000 clones, about nine tenths seen once, with roughly 2% in the top ten. The specimen was tumor tissue, collected after IRX-2 immunotherapy. These TCRs come from a human donor with breast cancer. Both conserved end residues are part of each CDR3.

CAWADSGGRVNEQFF	TRBV30	TRBJ2-1
CASSLGRRGGNEQFF	TRBV6-8	TRBJ2-1
CASSLLRDNEQFF	TRBV7-4	TRBJ2-1
CAGRDNTYGYTF	TRBV19	TRBJ1-2
CASSLELNNYGYTF	TRBV5-1	TRBJ1-2
CASSEGRAGANVLTF	TRBV6-1	TRBJ2-6
CASSYGGDSGNTIYF	TRBV6-7	TRBJ1-3
CSVDYGGKETQYF	TRBV29-1	TRBJ2-5
CATSAFGGGDPGYGYTF	TRBV27	TRBJ1-2
CASSATDRAYGEAFF	TRBV4-1	TRBJ1-1
CASSPNRVNQPQHF	TRBV2	TRBJ1-5
CASSQQTGGADTQYF	TRBV18	TRBJ2-3
CASSQDWALAGDNEQFF	TRBV14	TRBJ2-1
CASSMGTGIYNEQFF	TRBV19	TRBJ2-1
CASVRGDRNQPQHF	TRBV6-8	TRBJ1-5
CASSVVNQPQHF	TRBV28	TRBJ1-5
CSEGGGSYEQYF	TRBV29-1	TRBJ2-7
CASSPSYSTNTGELFF	TRBV28	TRBJ2-2
CASSIGNGKAQPQHF	TRBV19	TRBJ1-5
CASSIQGAGYEQYF	TRBV19	TRBJ2-7
CASSSLAAETQYF	TRBV10-1	TRBJ2-5
CASSAYRYGYTF	TRBV19	TRBJ1-2
CASSLRGGTDTQYF	TRBV11-3	TRBJ2-3
CASSLSLSGDTQYF	TRBV7-1	TRBJ2-3
CASSFSPGNLNEKLFF	TRBV5-1	TRBJ1-4
CASNGQANTGELFF	TRBV19	TRBJ2-2
CASSLEMGPYEQYF	TRBV6-8	TRBJ2-7
CASRLDIGQGASNEQFF	TRBV12-2	TRBJ2-1
CASGLVLGRVNEKLFF	TRBV12-5	TRBJ1-4
CSVGPGVLGPQHF	TRBV29-1	TRBJ1-5
CASSPNSRANYEQYF	TRBV7-1	TRBJ2-7
CASSYGQGGSPLHF	TRBV5-1	TRBJ1-6
CASTPRGPGVTQYF	TRBV28	TRBJ2-3
CASSLGLTGDQPQHF	TRBV6-8	TRBJ1-5
CASSGQDRGGNQPQHF	TRBV9	TRBJ1-5
CASSSPTGGMGEQYF	TRBV5-1	TRBJ2-7
CASRVGGYNEQFF	TRBV6-8	TRBJ2-1
CASSESHPTDTQYF	TRBV10-2	TRBJ2-3
CASNPAGTANEKLFF	TRBV28	TRBJ1-4
CASSQGGNFEKLFF	TRBV23-1	TRBJ1-4
CASSFQGGQSTDTQYF	TRBV28	TRBJ2-3
CASSNRRSGQGAPREKLFF	TRBV19	TRBJ1-4